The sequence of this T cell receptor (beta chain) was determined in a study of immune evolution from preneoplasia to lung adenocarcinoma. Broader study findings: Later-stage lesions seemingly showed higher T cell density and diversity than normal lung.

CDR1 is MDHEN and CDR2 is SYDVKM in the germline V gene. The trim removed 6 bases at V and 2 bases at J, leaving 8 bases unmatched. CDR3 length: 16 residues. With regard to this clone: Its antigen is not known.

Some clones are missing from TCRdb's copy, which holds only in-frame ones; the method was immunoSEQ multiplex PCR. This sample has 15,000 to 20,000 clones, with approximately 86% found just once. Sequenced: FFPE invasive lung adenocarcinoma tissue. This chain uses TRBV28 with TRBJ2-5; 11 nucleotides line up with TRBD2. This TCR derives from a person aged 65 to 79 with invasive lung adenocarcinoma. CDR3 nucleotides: TGTGCCAGCAGCTTGGGAACTAGCGGGGGACAAGAGACCCAGTACTTC. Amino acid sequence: CASSLGTSGGQETQYF.